The 5 T cell receptor beta chains below were found in one sample sequenced in a study of cytomegalovirus exposure and HLA in healthy donors. Primers: 60 Vbeta forward and 13 Jbeta reverse. Some clones are missing from TCRdb's copy, which holds only in-frame ones; the method was immunoSEQ multiplex PCR. The sample records about 220,000 clones, approximately 79% being singletons. The sample taken for sequencing was PBMCs. The source is a male donor in good health and CMV-seronegative.

The chain carries TRBV27 and TRBJ2-5; 12 positions agree with TRBD2. V was clipped by 5 bases and J by 1 base; unmatched bases: 5. This CDR3 has 16 residues. Germline CDR1 is MNHEY and CDR2 is SMNVEV (reference sequence). The CDR3, as DNA: TGTGCCAGCAGTACCCTAGCGGGAGGGTCCCAAGAGACCCAGTACTTC. As protein: CASSTLAGGSQETQYF.

This clone has only a few counts. V and J are TRBV5-6 and TRBJ2-5; D is ambiguous. Germline CDR1 and CDR2: SGHDT and YYEEEE. The CDR3 contains 13 residues. Trimming stripped 4 bases from V and 5 bases from J, with 12 bases between. This chain's CDR3 is CASSPPVTETQYF. CDR3 sequence (DNA): TGTGCCAGCAGCCCCCCGGTAACCGAGACCCAGTACTTC.

The genes are TRBV5-1 and TRBJ2-1, with 7 bases lining up with TRBD1. V gave up 3 bases and J gave up 8 bases; unmatched junction bases: 8. CDR1 SGHRS and CDR2 YFSETQ come from the germline V gene. This CDR3 has 14 amino acids. CDR3: CASSSTTGRHEQFF. The CDR3 region has the DNA TGCGCCAGCAGCTCGACGACAGGGCGCCATGAGCAGTTCTTC.

The sample holds one count of this clone. The V call is TRBV6-1, the J call TRBJ2-6; TRBD2 matches 7 bases. The CDR3 is 13 residues long. Trimming cost V 11 bases and J 15 bases; bases outside gene matches: 16. The germline V gene encodes CDR1 MNHNS and CDR2 SASEGT. CDR3 bases: TGTGCCTCGGAGGAGCGGGGACGGCTCGACCTGACTTTC. Residues: CASEERGRLDLTF.

V and J are TRBV27 and TRBJ1-1; 7 nucleotides match TRBD1. The CDR3 runs to 15 residues. V shed 5 bases and J 4 bases; nucleotides not matched to a gene: 10. CDR1 is MNHEY, CDR2 SMNVEV, per germline (reference sequence). CDR3 nucleotides: TGTGCCAGCAGTACACGACAGGGACTGAGCACTGAAGCTTTCTTT. As protein: CASSTRQGLSTEAFF.